Each of the 12 T cell receptor beta chains below was sequenced from the same sample in a study of control samples from healthy donors and cancer patients. Repertoires were generated with immunoSEQ multiplex PCR, while TCRdb's copy carries only in-frame clones and drops some. The data hold 110,000 to 150,000 clones, with under 95% observed a single time. The sequenced material came from blood. These receptors were taken from a man aged 40-55 years in good health.

The CDR3 is CASSVQGRDTEAFF. DNA for the CDR3: TGTGCCAGCAGTGTACAGGGGAGGGACACTGAAGCTTTCTTT. J is TRBJ1-1 and V is TRBV7-8; TRBD1 matches at 7 bases. Trimming took 6 bases from V and 3 from J; bases not matched to a gene: 7. Germline V gives CDR1 SGHVS, CDR2 FQNEAQ. The CDR3 contains 14 residues. Supplemented by reference TRBV7-8 and TRBJ1-1, the full variable domain reads GAGVSQSPRYKVAKRGQDVALRCDPISGHVSLFWYQQALGQGPEFLTYFQNEAQLDKSGLPSDRFFAERPEGSVSTLKIQRTQQEDSAVYLCASSVQGRDTEAFFGQGTRLTVV.

The V call is TRBV24-1, the J call TRBJ2-1; 11 nucleotides align to TRBD1. The CDR3 spans 16 residues. The V segment lost 4 bases and the J segment 4 bases; nucleotides outside the gene matches: 5. Germline CDR1 is KGHDR and CDR2 is SFDVKD. The CDR3 DNA reads as TGTGCCACCAGTGACCCTGGACAGGGGGCGTACAATGAGCAGTTCTTC. Encoded protein: CATSDPGQGAYNEQFF.

The chain combines TRBV30 with TRBJ2-5; D is uncertain. Trimming took off 2 bases at V and 1 base at J, with 14 bases between the two ends. The CDR3 runs 15 residues. The germline V gene encodes CDR1 GTSNPN and CDR2 SVGIG (reference sequence). The CDR3 nucleotides read TGTGCCTGGAGTCGGGCAGGCGTACCCCAAGAGACCCAGTACTTC. Its protein is CAWSRAGVPQETQYF.

The V and J genes are TRBV4-3 and TRBJ2-7, with D perhaps matching TRBD1 (6 bases). The CDR3 has 14 residues. With 2 bases removed from V and 4 bases from J, the gap between germline ends came to 12 bases. Germline loops: CDR1 LGHNA, CDR2 YSLEER. In DNA, the CDR3 is TGCGCCAGCAGCCAATCGACAGGAAATTACGAGCAGTACTTC. Translation gives CASSQSTGNYEQYF.

To note about this clone: Different DNA sequences within this sample yield the same CDR3. The chain links TRBV6-5 to TRBJ1-2; 7 bases map to TRBD1. Germline V lookup: CDR1 MNHEY, CDR2 SVGAGI. CDR3 length equals 13 residues. The J segment lost 8 bases and the V segment lost 2 bases, leaving 5 bases of the junction unmatched. For the CDR3, the DNA is TGTGCCAGCAGTTACAGACAGGGCGGGGGCTACACCTTC. It encodes CASSYRQGGGYTF.

The J gene is TRBJ1-5, the V gene TRBV10-1; D is unclear. CDR3 size: 14 residues. V was clipped by 7 bases and J by 9 bases, with 19 bases between them. Germline-derived CDR1 and CDR2 are WNHNN and SYGVQD (reference sequence). CDR3: CASKVGRRVLPQHF. The CDR3, as DNA: TGCGCCAGCAAGGTGGGCAGGAGGGTCCTGCCCCAGCATTTT.

The chain combines TRBV3-1 (or the pseudogene TRBV3-2) with TRBJ2-5; a possible D gene is TRBD2 (6 bases). The CDR3 totals 16 residues. Trimming stripped 2 bases from V and 2 bases from J, with 15 bases between. CDR1 LGHDT and CDR2 YNNKEL come from the germline V gene (reference sequence). CDR3 in DNA: TGTGCCAGCAGCCAAAAGGGAATTCGGGGGCAAGAGACCCAGTACTTC. The encoded protein is CASSQKGIRGQETQYF.

This clone was counted only a few times. This sequence joins TRBV9 and TRBJ2-2, with 7 bases that match TRBD2. J lost 7 bases, V lost 0 bases, and 6 bases had no gene match. Germline V gives CDR1 SGDLS, CDR2 YYNGEE. This CDR3 has 15 residues. The CDR3 nucleotides are TGTGCCAGCAGCGTAGATGGACTAGGAGGCGGGGAGCTGTTTTTT. Its translation: CASSVDGLGGGELFF.

The rearrangement uses TRBV9 and TRBJ2-7; possible D gene TRBD2, 6 bases. V was cut by 4 bases and J by 6 bases, with 14 bases left in between. The germline gives CDR1 SGDLS, CDR2 YYNGEE. This CDR3 comprises 13 residues. CDR3 sequence: CASSPTSFGEQYF. The CDR3 coding sequence is TGTGCCAGCAGCCCGACTAGTTTTGGCGAGCAGTACTTC.

The rearrangement joins TRBV6-5 to TRBJ1-4; 8 positions agree with TRBD1. The CDR3 is 14 residues long. The germline gives CDR1 MNHEY, CDR2 SVGAGI. V gave up 6 bases and J gave up 7 bases; unmatched junction bases: 7. The CDR3: CASRTGVLGEKLFF. The CDR3 DNA reads as TGTGCCAGCAGGACAGGGGTATTGGGTGAAAAACTGTTTTTT.

The rearrangement uses TRBV7-8 and TRBJ2-7; D perhaps matches TRBD1 (6 bases). Trimming stripped 6 bases from V and 4 bases from J, with 16 bases between. CDR1 is SGHVS, CDR2 FQNEAQ, per germline. There are 14 residues in the CDR3. DNA for the CDR3: TGTGCCAGCAGACACGGACAGAAGCAGTACGAGCAGTACTTC. As protein: CASRHGQKQYEQYF.

The gene calls are TRBV2 and TRBJ2-7; the match to TRBD2 covers 9 bases. V gave up 7 bases and J gave up 6 bases; unmatched junction bases: 10. CDR1 SNHLY and CDR2 FYNNEI come from the germline V gene. The CDR3 runs 14 residues. CDR3 DNA sequence: TGTGCCAGCAAGGGCGGGAGGGCCTCCACCGAGCAGTACTTC. Its translation is CASKGGRASTEQYF.